These 23 T cell receptor beta chains originate from one sample sequenced in a study of shared clonotypes between healthy human individuals. TCRdb's copy holds only in-frame clones and misses some; the assay was immunoSEQ multiplex PCR. Of roughly 1,000,000 clones listed, approximately 80% are singletons. Material for sequencing was memory CD4+ T cells from PBMCs. Subset reported: CD45RA-negative fraction. The receptor set was obtained from a man younger than 35 in good health. Some clones in this sample may be carry-over from other donors' samples.

As for this clone: This sample includes further DNA sequences coding for the same CDR3. This chain links TRBV5-1 with TRBJ2-7; no clear D. Trimming stripped 0 bases from V and 3 bases from J, with 4 bases between. The CDR3 is 12 amino acids. CDR1 SGHRS and CDR2 YFSETQ come from the germline V gene. The CDR3, as DNA: TGCGCCAGCAGCTTGGATGGCTACGAGCAGTACTTC. As protein: CASSLDGYEQYF.

The chain couples TRBV5-1 to TRBJ1-1, with 7 bases matching TRBD1. From germline, CDR1 is SGHRS and CDR2 YFSETQ. This CDR3 has 16 residues. The V gene end was trimmed by 1 base and the J gene end by 1 base; junction bases not matched to a gene: 7. CDR3 sequence (DNA): TGCGCCAGCAGCTTGTCTCTGGGACAGACGAACACTGAAGCTTTCTTT. Translated: CASSLSLGQTNTEAFF.

The chain couples TRBV6-6 to TRBJ1-1; no reliable D call. V lost 0 bases, J lost 2 bases, and 7 bases lay in between. Germline CDR1 reads MNHNY; CDR2 reads SVGAGI (reference sequence). The CDR3 loop spans 14 amino acids. DNA of the CDR3: TGTGCCAGCAGTTACTCGAACAGTAACACTGAAGCTTTCTTT. This encodes CASSYSNSNTEAFF.

Concerning this clone itself: Additional DNA sequences in this sample encode the identical CDR3. This chain links TRBV29-1 with TRBJ1-3; D call uncertain. Trimming left V 7 bases short and J 0 bases short, with 10 bases between. From germline, CDR1 is SQVTM and CDR2 ANQGSEA. The CDR3 is 13 residues long. The CDR3 reads CSAGSSSGNTIYF. The CDR3 coding sequence is TGCAGCGCAGGATCGAGCTCTGGAAACACCATATATTTT. The whole variable domain, remainder taken from reference TRBV29-1 and TRBJ1-3, is SAVISQKPSRDICQRGTSLTIQCQVDSQVTMMFWYRQQPGQSLTLIATANQGSEATYESGFVIDKFPISRPNLTFSTLTVSNMSPEDSSIYLCSAGSSSGNTIYFGEGSWLTVV.

This clone was counted many times. The chain combines TRBV5-1 with TRBJ1-3, with D unclear. V was trimmed by 5 bases and J by 0 bases, leaving 12 bases between them. This CDR3 has 15 amino acids. Germline CDR1 is SGHRS and CDR2 is YFSETQ. The CDR3 loop is CASRIGPTSGNTIYF. DNA of the CDR3: TGCGCCAGCAGGATCGGGCCAACCTCTGGAAACACCATATATTTT.

The chain uses TRBV5-1 and TRBJ1-1; maybe TRBD1 (6 bases). This CDR3 region has 16 residues. CDR1 and CDR2 from the germline V gene are SGHRS and YFSETQ. Trimming stripped 0 bases from V and 1 base from J, with 13 bases between. The CDR3 is CASSLVGGSQNTEAFF. CDR3 DNA sequence: TGCGCCAGCAGCTTGGTAGGGGGATCTCAGAACACTGAAGCTTTCTTT.

CDR3 sequence: CASRNTVNTEAFF. The CDR3 nucleotides are TGTGCCAGCAGAAATACAGTGAACACTGAAGCTTTCTTT. V usage is TRBV6-5 and J usage is TRBJ1-1; no reliable D call. CDR1 and CDR2 (germline): MNHEY, SVGAGI. CDR3 length equals 13 residues. Trimming cost V 6 bases and J 0 bases, with 8 bases left between them.

This clone was seen once. The chain couples TRBV7-9 to TRBJ2-7; TRBD1 is a possible D gene (7 bases). This CDR3 is built from 17 residues. The germline gives CDR1 SEHNR, CDR2 FQNEAQ (reference sequence). Trimming stripped 1 base from V and 2 bases from J, with 18 bases between. CDR3: CASSLEGAGYPPYEQYF. Here the CDR3 DNA reads TGTGCCAGCAGCTTAGAGGGGGCGGGATACCCACCCTACGAGCAGTACTTC.

As regards this clone: Given a much more abundant clone one base away, this may be a read error. The rearrangement joins TRBV9 to TRBJ2-2; D is unresolved. The CDR3 contains 12 residues. The V end lost 4 bases, the J end lost 2 bases, and 3 bases lay between the germline ends. Germline V CDR1 and CDR2: SGDLS, YYNGEE. The CDR3 protein is CASSKNTGELFF. CDR3 nucleotides: TGTGCCAGCAGCAAAAACACCGGGGAGCTGTTTTTT.

J is TRBJ2-3 and V is TRBV10-3; 8 nucleotides align to TRBD1. Germline trimming cut 4 bases from V and 5 bases from J; bases unmatched to any gene: 11. The length of the CDR3 is 16 residues. Germline CDR1 and CDR2: ENHRY and SYGVKD. The chain's CDR3 is CAISGVPRGPKDTQYF. In DNA form, the CDR3 reads TGTGCCATCAGTGGGGTTCCCAGGGGGCCGAAAGATACGCAGTATTTT.

The J gene is TRBJ2-7, the V gene TRBV19; 7 bases match TRBD1. This CDR3 is built from 16 residues. V lost 5 bases to trimming and J lost 3 bases; unmatched junction nucleotides: 13. Germline V gives CDR1 LNHDA, CDR2 SQIVND (reference sequence). CDR3 nucleotides: TGTGCCAGTAGTCCCGGATGGGGGACAGAGGTCTACGAGCAGTACTTC. Translating gives CASSPGWGTEVYEQYF.

The chain is built from TRBV13 and TRBJ2-7, with D uncertain. Germline V gene sequence: CDR1 PRHDT, CDR2 FYEKMQ (reference sequence). This CDR3 has 15 residues. V was trimmed by 0 bases and J by 3 bases, leaving 12 bases between them. The CDR3, as DNA: TGTGCCAGCAGCTTAGGGGGGTCCACCTACTACGAGCAGTACTTC. As protein: CASSLGGSTYYEQYF.

The DNA of the CDR3 is TGTGCCAGCAGTTCGCTCCGGCTTTTGGGCTACACCTTC. The encoded protein is CASSSLRLLGYTF. The gene calls are TRBV28 and TRBJ1-2, with D unclear. The V end was cut by 4 bases, the J end by 8 bases, with 14 bases between. Germline lookup yields CDR1 MDHEN and CDR2 SYDVKM. The CDR3 spans 13 residues.

This clone was counted a few times. The chain combines TRBV5-1 with TRBJ2-3, with a weak D call TRBD1 (5 bases). This CDR3 region has 15 residues. Per the germline V gene, CDR1 is SGHRS and CDR2 is YFSETQ. Trimming removed 4 bases from V and 0 bases from J, with 12 bases in between. The chain's CDR3 is CASSATGPSTDTQYF. DNA for the CDR3: TGCGCCAGCAGCGCAACAGGTCCTAGCACAGATACGCAGTATTTT. The complete variable domain, with remaining parts taken from reference TRBV5-1 and TRBJ2-3, reads KAGVTQTPRYLIKTRGQQVTLSCSPISGHRSVSWYQQTPGQGLQFLFEYFSETQRNKGNFPGRFSGRQFSNSRSEMNVSTLELGDSALYLCASSATGPSTDTQYFGPGTRLTVL.

This sequence joins TRBV5-8 and TRBJ1-2, with TRBD1 as a possible D gene (6 bases). V lost 3 bases, J lost 10 bases, and 16 bases lay in between. CDR1 SGHTS and CDR2 YDEGEE come from the germline V gene. There are 13 residues in the CDR3. The CDR3 here is CASSYDRTAAYTF. CDR3 bases: TGTGCCAGCAGCTACGACCGGACAGCGGCCTACACCTTC.

The chain is built from TRBV5-4 and TRBJ2-5, with D possibly called TRBD1 or TRBD2 (6 bases each). The CDR3 covers 15 residues. V lost 3 bases and J 4 bases, leaving 16 bases between the germline ends. Germline loops: CDR1 SGHNT, CDR2 YYREEE (reference sequence). The CDR3 region has the DNA TGTGCCAGCAGCTCCCAGACAGGAGGGGCAGAGACCCAGTACTTC. Translated: CASSSQTGGAETQYF.

V is TRBV9 and J is TRBJ2-7; a possible D gene is TRBD2 (5 bases). This CDR3 has 15 amino acids. Deletions cut 3 bases from V and 1 base from J, with 14 bases between. Germline assignment: CDR1 SGDLS and CDR2 YYNGEE. For the CDR3, the DNA is TGTGCCAGCAGCGCTAGCCCCAGCATTTCCTACGAGCAGTACTTC. This codes for CASSASPSISYEQYF.

The rearrangement joins TRBV28 to TRBJ2-5, with a tentative D call TRBD1 (6 bases). The CDR3 sequence is 14 residues long. Germline values: CDR1 MDHEN, CDR2 SYDVKM. V was shortened by 6 bases and J by 2 bases, with 13 bases between the two germline ends. CDR3 protein: CASSLGQQQETQYF. CDR3 sequence (DNA): TGTGCCAGCAGCCTCGGACAGCAACAAGAGACCCAGTACTTC.

Comment on this clone: One end of the junction is discordant with germline, which a read error may explain. V is TRBV7-9 and J is TRBJ1-5; the match to TRBD1 covers 11 bases. The CDR3 runs to 14 residues. The V gene's germline CDR1 is SEHNR and CDR2 FQNEAQ (reference sequence). In DNA, the CDR3 is TGTGCCAGCAGCTGGACAGGGGGCAACCAGCCCCAGCATTTT. Amino acids: CASSWTGGNQPQHF. The full variable domain, its missing parts supplied by reference TRBV7-9 and TRBJ1-5, is DTGVSQNPRHKITKRGQNVTFRCDPISEHNRLYWYRQTLGQGPEFLTYFQNEAQLEKSRLLSDRFSAERPKGSFSTLEIQRTEQGDSAMYLCASSWTGGNQPQHFGDGTRLSIL.

V and J are TRBV19 and TRBJ2-7, with a tentative D call TRBD1 (6 bases). The CDR3 extends over 12 amino acids. Trimming took 7 bases from V and 0 from J, leaving 7 bases between them. Germline V gene data show CDR1 as LNHDA and CDR2 as SQIVND (reference sequence). The CDR3 loop is CASKDSSYEQYF. CDR3 coding DNA: TGTGCCAGTAAGGACAGCTCCTACGAGCAGTACTTC.

The chain links TRBV15 to TRBJ1-1, with D unclear. Germline V gives CDR1 LNHNV, CDR2 YYDKDF (reference sequence). This CDR3 is built from 13 residues. V was cut by 8 bases and J by 4 bases, with 14 bases left in between. Here the CDR3 DNA reads TGTGCCACCGGGAAGGGAGTTCGCACTGAAGCTTTCTTT. Translation: CATGKGVRTEAFF. Looking up the rest from reference TRBV15 and TRBJ1-1 gives the full variable domain: DAMVIQNPRYQVTQFGKPVTLSCSQTLNHNVMYWYQQKSSQAPKLLFHYYDKDFNNEADTPDNFQSRRPNTSFCFLDIRSPGLGDTAMYLCATGKGVRTEAFFGQGTRLTVV.

This chain joins TRBV30 and TRBJ2-3, with a tentative D call TRBD2 (5 bases). Germline V CDR1 and CDR2: GTSNPN, SVGIG (reference sequence). The CDR3 sequence is 13 residues long. Trimming pared 2 bases from V and 3 bases from J, leaving 9 bases between. The CDR3 sequence: CAWSIGGTDTQYF. The CDR3, as DNA: TGTGCCTGGAGTATCGGCGGGACAGATACGCAGTATTTT.

The CDR3 nucleotides read TGTGCCAGCAGCTTGCAGGCTCGCGGCGAGCAGTACTTC. Protein product: CASSLQARGEQYF. The chain couples TRBV5-6 to TRBJ2-7, with D unclear. Trimming stripped 1 base from V and 6 bases from J, with 11 bases between. The CDR3 length is 13 residues. The V gene's germline CDR1 is SGHDT and CDR2 YYEEEE.